Listed here are 15 T cell receptor beta chains from one sample, sequenced in a study of blood T cell repertoires in COVID-19. Assay: immunoSEQ multiplex PCR; the TCRdb copy retains only in-frame clones and omits some. The table shows about 18,000 clones, with approximately 88% occurring only once. Sequenced: peripheral blood. These receptors all come from a human donor in a cohort sampled during active COVID-19. The donor label of this sample is uncertain.

The rearrangement joins TRBV11-2 to TRBJ1-2; D is unresolved. CDR1 is SGHAT, CDR2 FQNNGV, per germline. This CDR3 region has 14 residues. Trimming cost V 5 bases and J 4 bases, with 14 bases left between them. The CDR3 here is CASSPDWNLYGYTF. CDR3 nucleotides: TGTGCCAGCAGCCCTGACTGGAACCTCTATGGCTACACCTTC.

The rearrangement joins TRBV30 to TRBJ1-1; D might be TRBD1 (5 bases). This CDR3 has 15 amino acids. Germline V gives CDR1 GTSNPN, CDR2 SVGIG (reference sequence). Trimming left V 0 bases short and J 5 bases short, with 16 bases between. The CDR3 DNA sequence: TGTGCCTGGAGTGTCCCCGGGGGTCGGAGAACTGAAGCTTTCTTT. Residues: CAWSVPGGRRTEAFF.

V and J are TRBV5-1 and TRBJ1-3; tentative D call: TRBD1 (6 bases). V was trimmed by 4 bases and J by 0 bases, leaving 14 bases between them. The CDR3 totals 16 residues. In germline, CDR1 is SGHRS, CDR2 YFSETQ. CDR3 sequence (DNA): TGCGCCAGCAGCCAATCTACAGGGAGCTCTGGAAACACCATATATTTT. Protein product: CASSQSTGSSGNTIYF.

This clone was seen only once. The chain has TRBV10-3 and TRBJ1-5; D is perhaps TRBD1 (6 bases). Trimming removed 10 bases at V and 0 bases at J, with 10 bases between. CDR3 length: 13 amino acids. CDR1 is ENHRY and CDR2 is SYGVKD in the germline V gene. The CDR3 DNA reads as TGTGCCACATCCAGGGGTAGCAATCAGCCCCAGCATTTT. Its protein product is CATSRGSNQPQHF.

This clone was found once. The chain has TRBV10-1 and TRBJ2-3; 9 bases are a match to TRBD2. The CDR3 is made up of 19 amino acids. J gave up 3 bases and V 3 bases, and 16 bases lay outside the gene matches. Germline CDR1 reads WNHNN; CDR2 reads SYGVQD (reference sequence). Written as DNA, the CDR3 is TGCGCCAGCAGTGATCCACGCGGGGCGGGAGGGCCCGGGACAGATACGCAGTATTTT. As protein: CASSDPRGAGGPGTDTQYF.

This clone was seen only once. The V call is TRBV3-1 (or the pseudogene TRBV3-2), the J call TRBJ1-3, with TRBD1 matching 8 bases. CDR1 and CDR2 (germline): LGHDT, YNNKEL (reference sequence). V trimming: 1 base; J trimming: 7 bases; junction bases outside the gene matches: 6. This CDR3 has 15 amino acids. The CDR3, as DNA: TGTGCCAGCAGCCAAGGGACAGGGACGGGGAACACCATATATTTT. Residues: CASSQGTGTGNTIYF.

The sample holds a few counts of this clone. The CDR3 sequence is CASSTYRGQNEQYF. CDR3 DNA sequence: TGTGCCAGCAGCACCTACAGGGGGCAGAACGAGCAGTACTTC. The chain uses TRBV6-2 or TRBV6-3 and TRBJ2-7; 9 nucleotides align to TRBD1. Unmatched junction bases numbered 8, after V lost 6 bases and J lost 5 bases. Germline loops: CDR1 MNHEY, CDR2 SVGEGT. The CDR3 is made up of 14 amino acids.

The chain employs TRBV3-1 (or the pseudogene TRBV3-2) and TRBJ1-2; 7 nucleotides align to TRBD1. The germline V gene has CDR1 LGHDT and CDR2 YNNKEL (reference sequence). The CDR3 extends over 13 amino acids. The ends lost 4 bases at V and 4 bases at J; junction bases unmatched: 3. The CDR3 sequence: CASSRQGAYGYTF. In DNA, the CDR3 is TGTGCCAGCAGCCGACAGGGAGCCTATGGCTACACCTTC.

In its sample, this clone was seen a few times. V usage is TRBV30 and J usage is TRBJ1-1; 8 bases fit TRBD1. J lost 5 bases, V lost 2 bases, and 7 bases had no gene match. The germline V gene has CDR1 GTSNPN and CDR2 SVGIG (reference sequence). This CDR3 comprises 14 residues. Here the CDR3 reads CAWSRSRGQTEAFF. CDR3 nucleotides: TGTGCCTGGAGTCGGTCCAGGGGGCAAACTGAAGCTTTCTTT.

V gene TRBV11-2 combines with J gene TRBJ2-1; 7 bases align to TRBD2. Germline V gene lookup returns CDR1 SGHAT and CDR2 FQNNGV. This CDR3 has 15 residues. The ends lost 2 bases at V and 3 bases at J; junction bases unmatched: 4. The CDR3 protein is CASSLTGGSYNEQFF. In nucleotides, the CDR3 is TGTGCCAGCAGCTTAACGGGCGGGAGCTACAATGAGCAGTTCTTC.

The V call is TRBV18, the J call TRBJ1-6; TRBD1 aligns across 8 bases. Losses at the gene ends were 2 bases for V and 6 bases for J; bases not matched to a gene: 6. The CDR3 length is 16 residues. The V gene's germline CDR1 is KGHSH and CDR2 LQKENI. This CDR3 is CASSPTQGAGNSPLHF. The DNA of the CDR3 is TGTGCCAGCTCACCAACGCAGGGGGCAGGTAATTCACCCCTCCACTTT.

The chain has TRBV30 and TRBJ2-3; 7 bases are shared with TRBD2. This CDR3 region has 14 residues. After removal of 3 bases from V and 3 bases from J, the junction contained 6 bases not matched to a gene. CDR1 and CDR2 (germline): GTSNPN, SVGIG (reference sequence). CDR3 nucleotides: TGTGCCTGGAGAGCGGGAACTGGGACAGATACGCAGTATTTT. Encoded protein: CAWRAGTGTDTQYF. The whole variable domain, filled in from reference TRBV30 and TRBJ2-3, reads SQTIHQWPATLVQPVGSPLSLECTVEGTSNPNLYWYRQAAGRGLQLLFYSVGIGQISSEVPQNLSASRPQDRQFILSSKKLLLSDSGFYLCAWRAGTGTDTQYFGPGTRLTVL.

The gene calls are TRBV20-1 and TRBJ1-4; the match to TRBD1 covers 7 bases. Trimming at V came to 3 bases and at J to 10 bases, leaving 11 bases not matched to a gene. The germline CDR1 and CDR2 sequences are DFQATT and SNEGSKA (reference sequence). The CDR3 has 14 amino acids. The CDR3 spells CSASIRRGQRKLFF. The CDR3 DNA reads TGCAGTGCTAGTATTCGGAGGGGACAGCGAAAACTGTTTTTT.

CDR3 residues: CASSSRTGSYEQYF. The CDR3 nucleotides read TGTGCCAGCAGCTCCCGGACAGGGTCCTACGAGCAGTACTTC. The rearrangement uses TRBV11-3 and TRBJ2-7; 8 positions agree with TRBD1. The CDR3 is made up of 14 amino acids. CDR1 is SGHNT and CDR2 is YENEEA in the germline V gene. V was pared by 4 bases and J by 1 base, with 3 bases of the junction left unmatched.

The rearrangement links TRBV6-5 to TRBJ2-2; TRBD2 agrees at 10 bases. Trimming removed 8 bases from V and 7 bases from J; junction bases left unmatched: 7. CDR1 is MNHEY and CDR2 is SVGAGI in the germline V gene. There are 14 residues in the CDR3. CDR3 amino acids: CASATSGNGGELFF. The CDR3 DNA follows: TGTGCCAGCGCTACTAGCGGGAATGGCGGGGAGCTGTTTTTT.